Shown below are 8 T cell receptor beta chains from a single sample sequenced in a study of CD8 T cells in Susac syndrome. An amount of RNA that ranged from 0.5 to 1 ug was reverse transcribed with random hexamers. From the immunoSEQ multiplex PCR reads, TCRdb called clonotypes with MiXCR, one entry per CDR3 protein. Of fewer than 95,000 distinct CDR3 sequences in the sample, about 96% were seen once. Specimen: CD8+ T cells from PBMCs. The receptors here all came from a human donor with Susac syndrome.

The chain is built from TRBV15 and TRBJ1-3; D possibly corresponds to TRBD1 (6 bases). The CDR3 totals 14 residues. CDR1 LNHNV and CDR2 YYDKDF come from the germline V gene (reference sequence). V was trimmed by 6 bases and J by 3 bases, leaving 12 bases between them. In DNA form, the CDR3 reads TGTGCCACCAGTAGCGGACAGAGTGGAAACACCATATATTTT. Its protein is CATSSGQSGNTIYF. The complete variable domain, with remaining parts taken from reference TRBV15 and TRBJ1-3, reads DAMVIQNPRYQVTQFGKPVTLSCSQTLNHNVMYWYQQKSSQAPKLLFHYYDKDFNNEADTPDNFQSRRPNTSFCFLDIRSPGLGDTAMYLCATSSGQSGNTIYFGEGSWLTVV.

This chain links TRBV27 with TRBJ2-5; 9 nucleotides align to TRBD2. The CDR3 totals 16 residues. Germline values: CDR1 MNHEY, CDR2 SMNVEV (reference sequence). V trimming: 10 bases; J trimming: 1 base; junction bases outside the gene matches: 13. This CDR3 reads CATTLRLAEFQETQYF. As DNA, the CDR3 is TGTGCCACCACATTAAGACTAGCGGAGTTCCAAGAGACCCAGTACTTC.

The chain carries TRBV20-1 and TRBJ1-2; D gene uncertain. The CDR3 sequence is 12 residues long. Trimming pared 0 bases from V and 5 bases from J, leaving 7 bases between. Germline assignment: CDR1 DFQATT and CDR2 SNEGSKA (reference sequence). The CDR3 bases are TGCAGTGCTAGAGACGATTATTATGGCTACACCTTC. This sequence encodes CSARDDYYGYTF.

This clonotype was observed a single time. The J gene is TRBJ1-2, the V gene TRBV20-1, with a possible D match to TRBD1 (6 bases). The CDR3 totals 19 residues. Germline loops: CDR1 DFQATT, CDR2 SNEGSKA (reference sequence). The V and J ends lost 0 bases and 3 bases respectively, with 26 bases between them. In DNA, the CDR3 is TGCAGTGCTAGAGATCTGGTTCACTCAGGGGAGTGGTATTACTATGGCTACACCTTC. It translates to CSARDLVHSGEWYYYGYTF.

CDR3 coding DNA: TGTGCCAGCAGTCCTAGGGTGGAATCACCCCTCCACTTT. Residues: CASSPRVESPLHF. V gene TRBV6-5 combines with J gene TRBJ1-6; D is unclear. This CDR3 comprises 13 residues. Trimming shortened V by 5 bases and J by 10 bases, and 12 bases separated the two germline ends. CDR1 and CDR2 (germline): MNHEY, SVGAGI.

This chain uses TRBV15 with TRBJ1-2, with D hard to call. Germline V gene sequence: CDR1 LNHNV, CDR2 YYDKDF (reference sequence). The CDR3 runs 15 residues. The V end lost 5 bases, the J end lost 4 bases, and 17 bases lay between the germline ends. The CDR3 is CATSGRQRESYGYTF. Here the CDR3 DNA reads TGTGCCACCAGCGGGCGTCAGCGGGAATCCTATGGCTACACCTTC.

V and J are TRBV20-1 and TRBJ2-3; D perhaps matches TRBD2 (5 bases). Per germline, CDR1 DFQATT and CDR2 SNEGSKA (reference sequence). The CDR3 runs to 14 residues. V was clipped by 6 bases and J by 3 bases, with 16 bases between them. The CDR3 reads CSAWTGGGTDTQYF. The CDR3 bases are TGCAGTGCCTGGACTGGTGGTGGGACAGATACGCAGTATTTT.

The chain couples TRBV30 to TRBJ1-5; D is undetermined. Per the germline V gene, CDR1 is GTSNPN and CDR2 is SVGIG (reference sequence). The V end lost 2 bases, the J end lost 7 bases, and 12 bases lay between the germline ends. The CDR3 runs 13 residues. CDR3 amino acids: CAWSRKGRQPQHF. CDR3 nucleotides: TGTGCCTGGAGTCGGAAGGGCAGGCAGCCCCAGCATTTT.